The source of this TCR beta chain is a study of T-cell reconstitution after alpha-beta-depleted transplantation in children. The CDR3 has 14 amino acids. Germline values: CDR1 SGHRS, CDR2 YFSETQ. V lost 0 bases to trimming and J lost 6 bases; unmatched junction nucleotides: 4. TCRbeta library preparation incorporated unique molecular identifiers. A single record per CDR3 protein comes from TCRdb applying MiXCR to the PCR reads. The sample lists 150,000 to 250,000 distinct CDR3 sequences, roughly 6.3% occurring once. There are many counts of this clonotype. This chain joins TRBV5-1 and TRBJ1-1; 8 positions agree with TRBD1. The sequencing used PBMCs, collected before TCRalphabeta/CD19-depleted stem cell transplant. This TCR was recovered from a girl under three years old with combined immunodeficiency, due to receive a stem cell transplant. This CDR3 is CASSLDQGAAEAFF. As DNA, the CDR3 is TGCGCCAGCAGCTTGGACCAGGGGGCGGCTGAAGCTTTCTTT.